One T cell receptor (beta chain) is described in this entry. The sample originates from a study of blood T cell repertoires in COVID-19. Background on the study: There were acute and convalescent COVID-19 samples, and they came from the United States, Italy and Spain. Sample material is recorded as cDNA or gDNA derived from T cells, B-cell-depleted T cells, or PBMCs.

Original processing methods: Estimation of nucleated cell counts was performed using reference gene primer amplification. Profiled with immunoSEQ multiplex PCR; TCRdb holds only in-frame clones, not every one. That table gives V, J and clone size, and the DNA gave D and trimming. The sample has 200,000 to 300,000 clones, nearly 90% seen once. CDR1 MGHRA and CDR2 YSYEKL come from the germline V gene. This CDR3 comprises 15 residues. V lost 0 bases and J lost 6, with 12 bases in between. The TCR comes from a human donor in a cohort sampled during active COVID-19. Sequencing was carried out using peripheral blood. The gene calls are TRBV4-1 and TRBJ1-5, with D possibly being TRBD1 (5 bases). The CDR3 sequence: CASSQDGGVGQPQHF. CDR3 bases: TGCGCCAGCAGCCAAGATGGGGGGGTAGGTCAGCCCCAGCATTTT.